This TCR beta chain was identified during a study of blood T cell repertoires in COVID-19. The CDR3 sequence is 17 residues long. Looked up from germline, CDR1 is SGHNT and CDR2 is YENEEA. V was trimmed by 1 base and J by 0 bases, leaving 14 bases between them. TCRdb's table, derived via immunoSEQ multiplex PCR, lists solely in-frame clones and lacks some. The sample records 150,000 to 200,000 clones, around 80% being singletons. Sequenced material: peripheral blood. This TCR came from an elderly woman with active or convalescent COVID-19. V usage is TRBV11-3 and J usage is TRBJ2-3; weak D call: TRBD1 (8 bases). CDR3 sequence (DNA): TGTGCCAGCAGCTTAGGACAGGGGAGGGGCAGCACAGATACGCAGTATTTT. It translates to CASSLGQGRGSTDTQYF.